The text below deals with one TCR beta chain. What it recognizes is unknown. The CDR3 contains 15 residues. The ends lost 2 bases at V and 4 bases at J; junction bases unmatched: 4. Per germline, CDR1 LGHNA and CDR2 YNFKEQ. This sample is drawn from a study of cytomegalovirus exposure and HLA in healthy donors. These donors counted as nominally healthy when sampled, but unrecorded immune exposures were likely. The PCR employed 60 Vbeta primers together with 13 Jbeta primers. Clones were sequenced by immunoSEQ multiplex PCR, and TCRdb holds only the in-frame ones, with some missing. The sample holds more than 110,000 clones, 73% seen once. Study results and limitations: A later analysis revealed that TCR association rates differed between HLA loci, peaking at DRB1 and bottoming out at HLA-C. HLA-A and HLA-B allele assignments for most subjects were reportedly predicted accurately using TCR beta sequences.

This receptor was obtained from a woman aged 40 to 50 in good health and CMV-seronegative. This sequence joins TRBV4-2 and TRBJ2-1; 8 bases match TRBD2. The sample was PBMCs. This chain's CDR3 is CASSQSAGEYNEQFF. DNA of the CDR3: TGTGCCAGCAGCCAATCAGCGGGGGAGTACAATGAGCAGTTCTTC.